The present T cell receptor beta chain was sequenced within a study of human T cells and chemical hapten exposure. The CDR3 totals 12 residues. Germline V CDR1 and CDR2: SGHTA, FQGNSA. V lost 9 bases and J lost 3, with 12 bases in between. One entry per CDR3 protein, called by TCRdb with MiXCR from the RACE reads. The sample consists of tens of thousands of distinct CDR3 sequences, around 9.5% of them appearing once. As for time point: pre-sensitization, week 0. Specified treatment: therapeutic diphenylcyclopropenone sensitization with weekly scalp DPC. Unseparated into fractions, whole blood served as the source from which total RNA was extracted. This clonotype was detected only a few times.

The TCR comes from a woman between 40 and 55 years old with alopecia areata. Some clones in this sample may be carry-over from other donors' samples. The sample in question was whole blood, obtained in connection with sensitization to the hapten diphenylcyclopropenone (DPC). J is TRBJ2-7 and V is TRBV7-2, with D possibly TRBD2 on 6 matching bases. CDR3 region: CARIGGYYEQYF. CDR3 bases: TGTGCCAGAATCGGAGGGTACTACGAGCAGTACTTC.